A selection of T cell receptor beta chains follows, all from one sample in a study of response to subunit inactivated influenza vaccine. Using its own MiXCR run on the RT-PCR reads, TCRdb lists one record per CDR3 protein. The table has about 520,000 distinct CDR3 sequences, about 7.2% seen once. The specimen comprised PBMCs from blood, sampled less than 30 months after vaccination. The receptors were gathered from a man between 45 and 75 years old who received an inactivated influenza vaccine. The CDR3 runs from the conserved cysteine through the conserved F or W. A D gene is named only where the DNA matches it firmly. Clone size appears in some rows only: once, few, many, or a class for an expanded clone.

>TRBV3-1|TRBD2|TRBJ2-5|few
CASSQTSGSETQYF
TGTGCCAGCAGCCAAACCAGCGGGAGCGAGACCCAGTACTTC
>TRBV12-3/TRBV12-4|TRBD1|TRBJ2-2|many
CASRGGTGFTGELFF
TGTGCCAGCAGGGGAGGGACAGGGTTCACCGGGGAGCTGTTTTTT
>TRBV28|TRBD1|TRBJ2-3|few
CASAPAGTGDVNSADTQYF
TGTGCCAGCGCCCCAGCCGGGACAGGGGATGTGAATAGCGCAGATACGCAGTATTTT
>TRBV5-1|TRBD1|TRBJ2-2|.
CASSRGTGGGTGELFF
TGCGCCAGCAGTCGTGGGACAGGGGGAGGCACCGGGGAGCTGTTTTTT
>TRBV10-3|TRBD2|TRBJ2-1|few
CAISELSGSGNEQFF
TGTGCCATCAGTGAGCTGAGCGGGAGTGGGAATGAGCAGTTCTTC
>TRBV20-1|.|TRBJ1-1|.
CSVESPRAMNTEAFF
TGCAGTGTCGAAAGTCCCAGGGCCATGAACACTGAAGCTTTCTTT
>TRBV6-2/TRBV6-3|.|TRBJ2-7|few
CASSYTPGQLPISEQYF
TGTGCCAGCAGTTACACCCCTGGACAGCTCCCCATCAGCGAGCAGTACTTC
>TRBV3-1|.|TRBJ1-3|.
CASSQEGTRLFSGNTIYF
TGTGCCAGCAGCCAAGAAGGGACCCGACTTTTCTCTGGAAACACCATATATTTT
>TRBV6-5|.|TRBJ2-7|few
CASSYLGAADEQYF
TGTGCCAGCAGTTACCTGGGGGCAGCTGACGAGCAGTACTTC
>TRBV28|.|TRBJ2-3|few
CASNGAPSTDTQYF
TGTGCCAGCAACGGAGCCCCTAGCACAGATACGCAGTATTTT
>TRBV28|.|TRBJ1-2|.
CASSPGPGGTVSTF
TGTGCCAGCAGCCCCGGACCCGGAGGGACTGTCAGCACCTTC
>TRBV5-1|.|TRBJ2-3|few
CASSELPADTQYF
TGCGCCAGCAGCGAACTACCCGCAGATACGCAGTATTTT
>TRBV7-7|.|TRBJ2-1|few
CASSFRQNDNEQFF
TGTGCTAGCAGCTTTCGGCAGAATGACAATGAGCAGTTCTTC
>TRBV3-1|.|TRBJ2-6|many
CASSPLGGANVLTF
TGTGCCAGCAGCCCCCTAGGAGGGGCCAACGTCCTGACTTTC
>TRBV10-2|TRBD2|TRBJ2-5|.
CATQTSGGKTQYF
TGCGCCACCCAGACTAGCGGGGGGAAGACCCAGTACTTC
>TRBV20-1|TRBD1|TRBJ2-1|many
CSAGPLGQGIRDEQFF
TGCAGTGCCGGACCCCTGGGACAGGGGATTAGAGATGAGCAGTTCTTC
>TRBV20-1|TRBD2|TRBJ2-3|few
CSARREAPDTQYF
TGCAGTGCTAGGCGGGAGGCCCCAGATACGCAGTATTTT
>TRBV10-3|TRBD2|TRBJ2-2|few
CAISQTSGSYTGELFF
TGTGCCATCAGTCAAACCAGCGGGAGCTACACCGGGGAGCTGTTTTTT
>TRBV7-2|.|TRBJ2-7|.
CASARTVGYEQYF
TGTGCCAGTGCTCGGACAGTTGGCTACGAGCAGTACTTC
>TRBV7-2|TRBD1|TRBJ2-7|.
CASSSQGAEEQYF
TGTGCCAGCAGCTCTCAGGGGGCGGAGGAGCAGTACTTC
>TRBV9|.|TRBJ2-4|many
CASSVGDTLAKNIQYF
TGTGCCAGCAGCGTAGGGGACACACTAGCCAAAAACATTCAGTACTTC
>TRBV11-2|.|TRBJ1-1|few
CASSPRVSPGGTEAFF
TGTGCCAGCAGCCCAAGGGTGTCTCCGGGTGGGACTGAAGCTTTCTTT
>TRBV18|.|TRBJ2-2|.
CASSPRAISGELFF
TGTGCCAGCTCACCACGTGCTATCTCCGGGGAGCTGTTTTTT
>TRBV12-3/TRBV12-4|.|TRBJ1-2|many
CASSSGPDYGYTF
TGTGCCAGCAGCTCGGGACCGGACTATGGCTACACCTTC
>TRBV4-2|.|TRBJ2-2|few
CASSQDLARTGELFF
TGTGCCAGCAGCCAAGATCTAGCAAGAACCGGGGAGCTGTTTTTT